These T cell receptor beta chains were read from a single sample in a study of early T cells in non-severe SARS-CoV-2 infection. From the 5' RACE reads, TCRdb called clonotypes with MiXCR, one entry per CDR3 protein. The table includes some 56,000 distinct CDR3 sequences, over 13% detected once. The sequencing here drew on whole blood, taken at baseline. The receptors here all came from an adult who was a healthcare worker with PCR-confirmed SARS-CoV-2 infection or an uninfected control (not recorded which). Each CDR3 is given with its conserved first and last residue. D genes are given only for firm matches. Clone size appears in some rows only: once, few, many, or a class for an expanded clone.

clone size,D gene,J gene,V gene,CDR3 protein,CDR3 DNA
once,-,TRBJ2-1,TRBV18,CASSRGGINEQFF,TGTGCCAGCTCCCGAGGGGGGATCAATGAGCAGTTCTTC
few,-,TRBJ2-1,TRBV5-1,CASSLAWARLDNEQFF,TGCGCCAGCAGCCTCGCCTGGGCCAGGCTGGACAATGAGCAGTTCTTC
-,-,TRBJ1-1,TRBV28,CASSLWGGSRNTEAFF,TGTGCCAGCAGTTTATGGGGAGGGAGCCGGAACACTGAAGCTTTCTTT
few,-,TRBJ2-5,TRBV11-2,CASRKPGRQQETQYF,TGTGCCAGCAGAAAACCGGGACGGCAACAAGAGACCCAGTACTTC
-,-,TRBJ2-5,TRBV11-3,CASSSARGQTQYF,TGTGCCAGCAGCTCCGCGCGGGGACAGACCCAGTACTTC
-,-,TRBJ1-3,TRBV4-1,CASSQDPGGIGSGNTIYF,TGCGCCAGCAGCCAAGATCCCGGAGGGATAGGCTCTGGAAACACCATATATTTT
-,TRBD1,TRBJ2-7,TRBV7-2,CASSLGQGQGYEQYF,TGTGCCAGCAGCTTGGGCCAGGGACAGGGTTACGAGCAGTACTTC
few,-,TRBJ2-6,TRBV19,CASKRSSGANVLTF,TGTGCCAGTAAGAGGAGCTCTGGGGCCAACGTCCTGACTTTC
few,TRBD2,TRBJ2-5,TRBV7-6,CASSFAGGETQYF,TGTGCCAGCAGCTTTGCGGGGGGAGAGACCCAGTACTTC
few,-,TRBJ2-2,TRBV29-1,CSVVGQGMTGELFF,TGCAGCGTTGTTGGGCAGGGGATGACCGGGGAGCTGTTTTTT
once,TRBD2,TRBJ2-5,TRBV3-1,CASSQGTAGGGRETQYF,TGTGCCAGCAGCCAAGGGACAGCGGGAGGGGGGAGAGAGACCCAGTACTTC
few,-,TRBJ1-2,TRBV5-1,CASSFSTAGAHGYTF,TGCGCCAGCAGCTTTTCTACCGCCGGGGCTCATGGCTACACCTTC
few,-,TRBJ2-7,TRBV12-3/TRBV12-4,CASSSAEWKQYF,TGTGCCAGCAGTTCCGCCGAATGGAAGCAGTACTTC
once,-,TRBJ1-6,TRBV27,CASSLPGSPLHF,TGTGCCAGCAGTTTACCGGGATCACCCCTCCACTTT
-,-,TRBJ2-3,TRBV4-1,CASSSQGVDTQYF,TGCGCCAGCAGCTCTCAAGGGGTGGATACGCAGTATTTT
few,-,TRBJ2-3,TRBV9,CASSVYFTDTQYF,TGTGCCAGCAGCGTCTACTTCACAGATACGCAGTATTTT
few,-,TRBJ2-7,TRBV29-1,CSALDTQPYEQYF,TGCAGCGCTCTCGACACCCAGCCCTACGAGCAGTACTTC
few,TRBD1,TRBJ1-1,TRBV2,CASRTGQLNTEAFF,TGTGCCAGCAGGACGGGACAGTTGAACACTGAAGCTTTCTTT
few,-,TRBJ2-5,TRBV12-3/TRBV12-4,CATTTSYQETQYF,TGTGCCACAACCACTAGCTACCAAGAGACCCAGTACTTC
-,-,TRBJ2-7,TRBV29-1,CSVRLGAYEQYF,TGCAGCGTCCGGCTGGGGGCCTACGAGCAGTACTTC
-,-,TRBJ2-1,TRBV11-2,CASSSPRGRGNEQFF,TGTGCCAGCAGCTCACCTAGAGGGCGAGGTAATGAGCAGTTCTTC
-,-,TRBJ2-3,TRBV19,CASTPGFLGRGDTQYF,TGTGCCAGTACCCCGGGGTTTTTGGGGCGCGGAGATACGCAGTATTTT
few,-,TRBJ2-7,TRBV7-6,CASSLGPSVWEQYF,TGTGCCAGCAGCTTAGGCCCGTCCGTCTGGGAGCAGTACTTC
-,TRBD1,TRBJ2-3,TRBV28,CASSPDRGKKGTDTQYF,TGTGCCAGCAGTCCTGACAGGGGGAAAAAGGGCACAGATACGCAGTATTTT
-,-,TRBJ1-2,TRBV7-2,CASSLGQNYYGYTF,TGTGCCAGCAGCTTAGGACAAAATTACTATGGCTACACCTTC
few,TRBD1,TRBJ2-3,TRBV2,CASRLGQTYTDTQYF,TGTGCCAGCAGACTGGGACAGACCTATACCGATACGCAGTATTTT
few,-,TRBJ1-4,TRBV4-1,CASSPQQINEKLFF,TGCGCCAGCAGCCCCCAGCAGATTAATGAAAAACTGTTTTTT
-,TRBD1,TRBJ1-2,TRBV20-1,CSVRAGQGSGYTF,TGCAGCGTACGGGCAGGACAGGGAAGTGGCTACACCTTC
-,TRBD2,TRBJ2-7,TRBV14,CASSQGSSGDYEQYF,TGTGCCAGCAGCCAAGGGTCTAGCGGAGACTACGAGCAGTACTTC
-,-,TRBJ2-7,TRBV10-2,CASSGISNEQYF,TGCGCCAGCAGTGGGATTTCCAACGAGCAGTACTTC
-,-,TRBJ2-5,TRBV11-2,CASSLGLQETQYF,TGTGCCAGCAGCCTGGGACTCCAAGAGACCCAGTACTTC
many,TRBD2,TRBJ2-1,TRBV7-8,CASSSLAGAYNEQFF,TGTGCCAGCAGTTCTCTAGCGGGGGCGTACAATGAGCAGTTCTTC
-,-,TRBJ2-7,TRBV5-1,CASSLATGDNEQYF,TGCGCCAGCAGCTTGGCGACAGGCGACAACGAGCAGTACTTC
-,-,TRBJ2-7,TRBV20-1,CSASKQGNEQYF,TGCAGTGCTAGCAAACAGGGTAACGAGCAGTACTTC
few,TRBD1,TRBJ1-2,TRBV29-1,CSTERGQGYGYTF,TGCAGCACCGAGAGAGGACAGGGCTATGGCTACACCTTC
-,-,TRBJ2-1,TRBV3-1,CASSQEWEQFF,TGTGCCAGCAGCCAAGAGTGGGAGCAGTTCTTC
-,-,TRBJ2-7,TRBV15,CATSRDPDRQQYF,TGTGCCACCAGCAGAGATCCGGACAGACAGCAGTACTTC
many,-,TRBJ1-1,TRBV29-1,CSVAGTSNTEAFF,TGCAGCGTTGCCGGGACATCGAACACTGAAGCTTTCTTT
few,-,TRBJ1-1,TRBV20-1,CSASEDSYTEAFF,TGCAGTGCTAGTGAGGACAGTTACACTGAAGCTTTCTTT
few,-,TRBJ2-1,TRBV5-6,CASSLNERTNNEQFF,TGTGCCAGCAGCTTGAACGAACGGACTAACAATGAGCAGTTCTTC
-,-,TRBJ2-2,TRBV4-1,CASSQGLFGWNTGELFF,TGCGCCAGCAGCCAAGGTCTTTTCGGGTGGAACACCGGGGAGCTGTTTTTT
-,TRBD1,TRBJ1-4,TRBV4-1,CASSQDLTGATNEKLFF,TGCGCCAGCAGCCAAGACCTTACAGGGGCAACTAATGAAAAACTGTTTTTT